This entry describes one TCR beta chain. Its matching antigen is unknown. The sample carries other DNA sequences with the same CDR3. This entry belongs to a study of cytomegalovirus exposure and HLA in healthy donors. The primer mix had 60 Vbeta and 13 Jbeta primers. The table came from immunoSEQ multiplex PCR; TCRdb's copy has only in-frame clones and leaves some out. The table records roughly 180,000 clones, approximately 80% of them present only once. V shed 5 bases and J 6 bases; nucleotides not matched to a gene: 4. This CDR3 region has 14 residues. Germline CDR1 SEHNR, CDR2 FQNEAQ (reference sequence). Overall study results and limits: Analyzed later, most CMV-associated TCR beta chains appeared HLA-restricted. Overall, approximately 150 TCR beta chains were annotated as cytomegalovirus-associated. The dataset shows that most TCR sequences were rare, while some public TCRs occurred in many donors.

Sequencing used PBMCs. This TCR was sampled from a female donor in good health and CMV-seronegative. The chain links TRBV7-9 to TRBJ1-4; 9 bases are shared with TRBD1. The CDR3 nucleotides read TGTGCCAGCAGCCTCGGACAGGGGTATGAAAAACTGTTTTTT. Its protein is CASSLGQGYEKLFF.